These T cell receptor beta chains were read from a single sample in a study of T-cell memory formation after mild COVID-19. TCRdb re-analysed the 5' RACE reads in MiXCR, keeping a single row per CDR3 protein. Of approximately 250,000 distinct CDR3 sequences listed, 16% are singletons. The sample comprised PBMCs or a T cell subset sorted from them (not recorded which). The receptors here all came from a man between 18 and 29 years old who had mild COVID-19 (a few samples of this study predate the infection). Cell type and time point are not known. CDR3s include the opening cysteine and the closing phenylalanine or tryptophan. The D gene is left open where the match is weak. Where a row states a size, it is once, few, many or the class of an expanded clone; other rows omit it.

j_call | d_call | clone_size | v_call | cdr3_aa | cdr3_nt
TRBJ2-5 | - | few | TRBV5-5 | CASSLPGARETQYF | TGTGCCAGCAGCCTCCCAGGGGCAAGGGAGACCCAGTACTTC
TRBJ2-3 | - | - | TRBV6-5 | CASSFGTRRDTQYF | TGTGCCAGCAGTTTCGGCACTAGAAGAGATACGCAGTATTTT
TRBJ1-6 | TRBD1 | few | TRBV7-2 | CASSSWTGANSPLHF | TGTGCCAGCAGCTCCTGGACAGGGGCCAATTCACCCCTCCACTTT
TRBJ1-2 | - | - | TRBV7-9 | CASSLSQGTNYGYTF | TGTGCCAGCAGCTTAAGTCAGGGGACCAACTATGGCTACACCTTC
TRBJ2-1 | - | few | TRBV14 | CASSQDEVVPLDEQFF | TGTGCCAGCAGCCAAGATGAGGTGGTCCCACTGGATGAGCAGTTCTTC
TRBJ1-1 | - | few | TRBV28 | CASSSPAVTDTEAFF | TGTGCCAGCAGTTCCCCCGCAGTGACGGACACTGAAGCTTTCTTT
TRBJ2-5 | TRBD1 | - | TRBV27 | CASSFGTGVQETQYF | TGTGCCAGCAGTTTTGGGACAGGGGTTCAAGAGACCCAGTACTTC
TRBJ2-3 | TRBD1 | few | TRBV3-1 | CASSQEGGADTQYF | TGTGCCAGCAGCCAAGAAGGGGGCGCAGATACGCAGTATTTT
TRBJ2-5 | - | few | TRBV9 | CASSVVGGEETQYF | TGTGCCAGCAGCGTAGTAGGAGGGGAAGAGACCCAGTACTTC
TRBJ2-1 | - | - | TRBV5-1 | CASSSKAFGTSSYNEQFF | TGCGCCAGCAGCTCGAAGGCCTTCGGGACGAGCTCCTACAATGAGCAGTTCTTC
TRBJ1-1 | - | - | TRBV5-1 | CASRRQTGNTEAFF | TGCGCCAGCAGACGCCAGACGGGGAACACTGAAGCTTTCTTT
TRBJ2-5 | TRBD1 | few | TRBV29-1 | CSVDRTGRRETQYF | TGCAGCGTGGATAGGACAGGCCGGCGAGAGACCCAGTACTTC
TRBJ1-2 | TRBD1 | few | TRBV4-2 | CASSLTGGRQDGYTF | TGTGCCAGCAGCCTCACAGGGGGCAGACAAGATGGCTACACCTTC
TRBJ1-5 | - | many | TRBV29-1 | CSAQDPNQPQHF | TGCAGCGCCCAGGACCCTAATCAGCCCCAGCATTTT
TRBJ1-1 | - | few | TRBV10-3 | CAINALGGSTEAFF | TGTGCCATCAATGCGCTGGGTGGGAGCACTGAAGCTTTCTTT
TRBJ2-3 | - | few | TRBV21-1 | CASSKGGAPSTDTQYF | TGTGCCAGCAGCAAAGGTGGCGCCCCTAGCACAGATACGCAGTATTTT
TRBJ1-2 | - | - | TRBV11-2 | CASSPAARGYGYTF | TGTGCCAGCAGCCCGGCGGCCCGGGGCTATGGCTACACCTTC
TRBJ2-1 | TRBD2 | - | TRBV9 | CASSPSGGANNEQFF | TGTGCCAGCAGCCCTAGCGGGGGGGCTAACAATGAGCAGTTCTTC
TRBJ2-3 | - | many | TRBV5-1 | CASSSGQFTDTQYF | TGCGCCAGCAGCTCCGGACAGTTCACAGATACGCAGTATTTT
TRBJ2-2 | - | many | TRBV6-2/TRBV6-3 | CASSYGETGELFF | TGTGCCAGCAGTTACGGGGAAACCGGGGAGCTGTTTTTT
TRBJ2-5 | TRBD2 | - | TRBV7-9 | CASSFFGGSGGRETQYF | TGTGCCAGCAGCTTCTTCGGGGGTAGCGGGGGTCGGGAGACCCAGTACTTC
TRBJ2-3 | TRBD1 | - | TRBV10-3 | CAIAGDRGRTDTQYF | TGTGCCATCGCGGGGGACAGGGGGCGGACTGATACGCAGTATTTT
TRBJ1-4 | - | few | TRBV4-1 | CASSPSYKGNEKLFF | TGCGCCAGCAGCCCCTCGTATAAGGGCAATGAAAAACTGTTTTTT
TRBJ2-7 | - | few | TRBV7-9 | CASRPTGEGEQYF | TGTGCCAGCAGACCTACAGGGGAGGGCGAGCAGTACTTC
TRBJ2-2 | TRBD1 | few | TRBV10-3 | CAIRGTGVAGELFF | TGTGCCATCAGAGGGACAGGGGTCGCCGGGGAGCTGTTTTTT
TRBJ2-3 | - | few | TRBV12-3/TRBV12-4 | CASSPPFGVLADTQYF | TGTGCCAGCAGTCCTCCCTTTGGGGTGTTGGCAGATACGCAGTATTTT
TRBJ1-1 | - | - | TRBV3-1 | CASSALGTEAFF | TGTGCCAGCAGCGCCCTGGGGACTGAAGCTTTCTTT
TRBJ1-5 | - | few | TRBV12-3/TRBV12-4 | CASSPVGASNQPQHF | TGTGCCAGCAGTCCCGTGGGAGCTAGCAATCAGCCCCAGCATTTT
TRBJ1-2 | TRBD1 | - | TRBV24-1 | CATSDFIGDRPRTNYGYTF | TGTGCCACCAGTGATTTCATTGGGGACAGGCCTAGAACTAACTATGGCTACACCTTC
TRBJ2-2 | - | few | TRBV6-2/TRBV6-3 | CASSSPAARNTGELFF | TGTGCCAGCAGTTCTCCCGCCGCCAGGAACACCGGGGAGCTGTTTTTT